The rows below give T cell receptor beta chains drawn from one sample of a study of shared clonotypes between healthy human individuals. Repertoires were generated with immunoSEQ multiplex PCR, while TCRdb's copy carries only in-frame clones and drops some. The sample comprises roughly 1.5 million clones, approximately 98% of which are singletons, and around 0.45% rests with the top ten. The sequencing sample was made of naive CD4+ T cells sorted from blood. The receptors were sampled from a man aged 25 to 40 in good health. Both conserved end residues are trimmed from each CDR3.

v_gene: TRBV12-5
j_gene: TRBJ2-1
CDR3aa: ASGLTDTWGPMSYNEQF

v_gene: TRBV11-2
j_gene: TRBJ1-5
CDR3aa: ASSLGPVPNQPQH

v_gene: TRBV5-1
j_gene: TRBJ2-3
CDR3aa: ASIRDPSGGTQY

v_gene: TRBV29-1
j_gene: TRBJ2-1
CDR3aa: SVVGGSSYNEQF

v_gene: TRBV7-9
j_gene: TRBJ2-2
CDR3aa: ASSSRLVRTGELF

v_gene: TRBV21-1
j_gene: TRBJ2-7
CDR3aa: ASSHRGARTYEQY

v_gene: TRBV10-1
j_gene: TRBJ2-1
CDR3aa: ASSALWVGEQF

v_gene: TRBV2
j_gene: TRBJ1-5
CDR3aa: ASRFADSNQPQH

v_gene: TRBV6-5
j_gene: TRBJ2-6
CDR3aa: ASSRRPGPGPVLT

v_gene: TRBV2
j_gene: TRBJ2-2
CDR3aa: ASGTGTTRFANTGELF

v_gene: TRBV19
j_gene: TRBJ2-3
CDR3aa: ASTVRGRDTQY

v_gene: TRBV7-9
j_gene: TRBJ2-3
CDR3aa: ASSPGLAADTQY

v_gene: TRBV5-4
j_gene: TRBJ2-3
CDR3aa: ASSFSADTQY

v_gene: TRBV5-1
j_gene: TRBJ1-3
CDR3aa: ASSFGAAGSGNTIY

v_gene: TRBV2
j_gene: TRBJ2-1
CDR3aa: ASSPGRNNEQF

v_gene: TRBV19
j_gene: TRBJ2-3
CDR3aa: ASSIVGSGTDTQY

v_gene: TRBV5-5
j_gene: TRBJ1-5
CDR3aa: ASSPAYSLLGNQPQH

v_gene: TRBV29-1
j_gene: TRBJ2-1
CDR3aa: SVEEGGVYNEQF